The present T cell receptor beta chain was sequenced within a study of early T cells in non-severe SARS-CoV-2 infection. Trimming removed 0 bases at V and 3 bases at J, with 5 bases between. The length of the CDR3 is 14 residues. The germline CDR1 and CDR2 sequences are MRHNA and SNTAGT. Individual cDNA molecules carried attached unique molecular identifiers. TCRdb recomputed calls from the 5' RACE reads with MiXCR, one row per CDR3 protein. The sample has 25,000 to 35,000 distinct CDR3 sequences, 6% to 8.5% seen once; the top ten hold under 5%. Sequenced sample: whole blood. This chain uses TRBV6-4 with TRBJ2-2; weak D call: TRBD1 (5 bases). This clonotype was obtained from an adult who was a healthcare worker with PCR-confirmed SARS-CoV-2 infection or an uninfected control (not recorded which). The CDR3 DNA is TGTGCCAGCAGTGACTCCAGGGACACCGGGGAGCTGTTTTTT. Translated: CASSDSRDTGELFF.